The count of the clone carrying this TCR beta chain is one. Its antigen is unidentified. From germline, CDR1 is SGHDN and CDR2 FVKESK. With 0 bases removed from V and 0 bases from J, the gap between germline ends came to 14 bases. The CDR3 loop spans 17 amino acids. The data belong to a study of cytomegalovirus exposure and HLA in healthy donors. The study, taken as a whole, reports: Specific recognition of CMV antigens was confirmed in vitro for a few chains (all CMV-associated). Reports state that TCR beta sequences accurately predicted most subjects' HLA-A and HLA-B alleles. Near-uniform donor sequencing depth was presumed by presence/absence analyses.

The PCR used 60 Vbeta and 13 Jbeta primers. Some clones are missing from TCRdb's copy, which holds only in-frame ones; the method was immunoSEQ multiplex PCR. This sample carries 170,000 or so clones, roughly four fifths of them seen once, and the ten largest clones take about 1.6%. The source is a man in his fifties or sixties in good health and CMV-seronegative. The sequencing input was PBMCs. This chain uses TRBV14 with TRBJ1-1; maybe TRBD1 (5 bases). DNA of the CDR3: TGTGCCAGCAGCCAAGAGGTTATGACAGCCATGAACACTGAAGCTTTCTTT. It encodes CASSQEVMTAMNTEAFF. Based on the CDR3 plus reference TRBV14 and TRBJ1-1, the full variable domain is EAGVTQFPSHSVIEKGQTVTLRCDPISGHDNLYWYRRVMGKEIKFLLHFVKESKQDESGMPNNRFLAERTGGTYSTLKVQPAELEDSGVYFCASSQEVMTAMNTEAFFGQGTRLTVV.